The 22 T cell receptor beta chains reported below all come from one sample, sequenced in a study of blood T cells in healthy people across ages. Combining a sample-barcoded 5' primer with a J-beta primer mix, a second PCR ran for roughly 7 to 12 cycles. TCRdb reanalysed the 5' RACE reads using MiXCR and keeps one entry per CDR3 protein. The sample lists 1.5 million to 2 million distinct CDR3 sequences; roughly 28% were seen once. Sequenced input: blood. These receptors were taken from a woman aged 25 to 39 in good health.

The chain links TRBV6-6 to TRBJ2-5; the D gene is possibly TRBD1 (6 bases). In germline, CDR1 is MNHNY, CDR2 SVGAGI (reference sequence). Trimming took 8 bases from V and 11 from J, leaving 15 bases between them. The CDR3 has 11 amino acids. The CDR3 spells CASLRDNEQYF. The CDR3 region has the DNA TGTGCCAGCCTCCGGGACAATGAGCAGTACTTC.

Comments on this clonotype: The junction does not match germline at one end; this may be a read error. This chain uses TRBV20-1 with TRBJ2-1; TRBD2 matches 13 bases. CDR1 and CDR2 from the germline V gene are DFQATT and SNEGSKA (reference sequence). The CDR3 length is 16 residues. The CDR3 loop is CSASPPGTSGVGEQFF. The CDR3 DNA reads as TGCAGCGCTAGCCCCCCCGGGACTAGCGGGGTGGGTGAGCAGTTCTTC.

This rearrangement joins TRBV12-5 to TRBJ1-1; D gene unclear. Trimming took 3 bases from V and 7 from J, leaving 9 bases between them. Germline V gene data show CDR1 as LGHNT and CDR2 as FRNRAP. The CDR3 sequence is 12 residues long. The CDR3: CASGFVRGEAFF. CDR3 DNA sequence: TGTGCTAGTGGTTTTGTCCGGGGTGAAGCTTTCTTT.

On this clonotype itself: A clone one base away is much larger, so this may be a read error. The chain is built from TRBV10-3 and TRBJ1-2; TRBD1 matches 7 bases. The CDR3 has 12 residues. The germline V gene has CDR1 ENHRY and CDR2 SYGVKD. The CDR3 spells CTISVGGDAYTF. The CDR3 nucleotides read TGTACCATCAGTGTAGGGGGCGATGCCTACACCTTC.

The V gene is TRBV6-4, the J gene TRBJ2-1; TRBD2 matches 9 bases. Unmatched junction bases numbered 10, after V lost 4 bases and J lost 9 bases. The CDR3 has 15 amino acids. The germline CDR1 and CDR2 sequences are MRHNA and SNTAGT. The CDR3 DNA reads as TGTGCCAGCAGTGCTCTAGCGGGGAGCCAGGGTGAGCAGTTCTTC. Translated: CASSALAGSQGEQFF.

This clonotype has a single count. Written as DNA, the CDR3 is TGCGCCAGGGGGGTGGCTTTCCGGAGGGCCACCGGGGAGCTGTTTTTT. Protein product: CARGVAFRRATGELFF. This chain joins TRBV10-1 and TRBJ2-2, with D perhaps matching TRBD2 (6 bases). This CDR3 is 16 amino acids long. Trimming took off 9 bases at V and 4 bases at J, with 21 bases between the two ends. Germline V lookup: CDR1 WNHNN, CDR2 SYGVQD (reference sequence).

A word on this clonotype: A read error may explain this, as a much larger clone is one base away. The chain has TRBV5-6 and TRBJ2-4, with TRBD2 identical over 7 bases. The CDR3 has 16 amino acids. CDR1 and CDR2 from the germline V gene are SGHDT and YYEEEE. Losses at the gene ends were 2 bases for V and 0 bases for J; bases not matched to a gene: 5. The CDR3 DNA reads TGTGCCAGCAGCTTTGGGGGGGGACTAGCCAAAAACATTCAGTACTTC. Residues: CASSFGGGLAKNIQYF.

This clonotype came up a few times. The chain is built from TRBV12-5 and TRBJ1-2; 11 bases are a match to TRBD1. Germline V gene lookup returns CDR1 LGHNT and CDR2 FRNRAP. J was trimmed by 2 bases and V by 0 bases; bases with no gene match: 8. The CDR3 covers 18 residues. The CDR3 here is CASGLVDRGLFLNYGYTF. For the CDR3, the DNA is TGTGCTAGTGGTTTGGTGGACAGGGGGCTATTTCTAAACTATGGCTACACCTTC.

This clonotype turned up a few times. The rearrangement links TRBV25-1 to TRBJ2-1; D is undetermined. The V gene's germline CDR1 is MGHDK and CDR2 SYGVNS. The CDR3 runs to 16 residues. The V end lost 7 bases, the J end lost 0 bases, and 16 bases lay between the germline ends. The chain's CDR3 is CASTARPRSSYNEQFF. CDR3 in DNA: TGTGCCAGCACCGCCCGCCCGCGGAGCTCCTACAATGAGCAGTTCTTC.

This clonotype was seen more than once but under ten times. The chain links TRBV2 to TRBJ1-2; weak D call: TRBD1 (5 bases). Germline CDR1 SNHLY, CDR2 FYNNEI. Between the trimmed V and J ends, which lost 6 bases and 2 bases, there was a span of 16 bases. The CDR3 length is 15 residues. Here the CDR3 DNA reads TGTGCCAGCAGGAGAAACCCTACAGGAAACTATGGCTACACCTTC. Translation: CASRRNPTGNYGYTF.

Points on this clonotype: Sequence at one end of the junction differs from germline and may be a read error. The CDR3 reads CAGSLNRGSTEAFF. The CDR3 DNA reads TGTGCCGGCAGCTTAAACAGGGGCAGCACTGAAGCTTTCTTT. The chain recombines TRBV5-5 with TRBJ1-1; 7 bases are shared with TRBD1. Germline-derived CDR1 and CDR2 are SGHKS and YYEKEE (reference sequence). The CDR3 loop spans 14 amino acids. Full variable domain (outside the CDR3, taken from reference TRBV5-5 and TRBJ1-1): DAGVTQSPTHLIKTRGQQVTLRCSPISGHKSVSWYQQVLGQGPQFIFQYYEKEERGRGNFPDRFSARQFPNYSSELNVNALLLGDSALYLCAGSLNRGSTEAFFGQGTRLTVV.

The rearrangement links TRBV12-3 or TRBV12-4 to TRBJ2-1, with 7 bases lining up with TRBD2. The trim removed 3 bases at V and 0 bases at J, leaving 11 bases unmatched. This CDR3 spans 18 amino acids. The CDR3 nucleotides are TGTGCCAGCAGTTTGTGGTCTATGGGGGGGAGCTCCTACAATGAGCAGTTCTTC. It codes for CASSLWSMGGSSYNEQFF.

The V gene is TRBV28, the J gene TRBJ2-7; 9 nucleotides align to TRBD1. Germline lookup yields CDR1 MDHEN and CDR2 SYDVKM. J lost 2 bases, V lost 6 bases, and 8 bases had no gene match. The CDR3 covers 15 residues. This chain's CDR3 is CASRLPGTGPYEQYF. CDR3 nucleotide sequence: TGTGCCAGCAGGCTGCCCGGGACAGGGCCCTACGAGCAGTACTTC. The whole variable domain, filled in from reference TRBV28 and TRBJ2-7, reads DVKVTQSSRYLVKRTGEKVFLECVQDMDHENMFWYRQDPGLGLRLIYFSYDVKMKEKGDIPEGYSVSREKKERFSLILESASTNQTSMYLCASRLPGTGPYEQYFGPGTRLTVT.

The CDR3 here is CASSQGLHPLTDTQYF. Written as DNA, the CDR3 is TGTGCCAGCAGCCAAGGTCTACATCCCCTCACAGATACGCAGTATTTT. The J gene is TRBJ2-3, the V gene TRBV14; unclear D gene. Trimming removed 1 base at V and 2 bases at J, with 13 bases between. In germline, CDR1 is SGHDN, CDR2 FVKESK. This CDR3 comprises 16 residues. Based on the CDR3 plus reference TRBV14 and TRBJ2-3, the full variable domain is EAGVTQFPSHSVIEKGQTVTLRCDPISGHDNLYWYRRVMGKEIKFLLHFVKESKQDESGMPNNRFLAERTGGTYSTLKVQPAELEDSGVYFCASSQGLHPLTDTQYFGPGTRLTVL.

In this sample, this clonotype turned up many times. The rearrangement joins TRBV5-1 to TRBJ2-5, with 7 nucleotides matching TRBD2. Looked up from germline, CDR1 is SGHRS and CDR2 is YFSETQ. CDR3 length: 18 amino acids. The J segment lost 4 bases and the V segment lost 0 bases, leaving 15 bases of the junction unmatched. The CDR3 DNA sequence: TGCGCCAGCAGCTTGGGCCCATCTAGCGGACGAAGGGGAGAGACCCAGTACTTC. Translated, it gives CASSLGPSSGRRGETQYF.

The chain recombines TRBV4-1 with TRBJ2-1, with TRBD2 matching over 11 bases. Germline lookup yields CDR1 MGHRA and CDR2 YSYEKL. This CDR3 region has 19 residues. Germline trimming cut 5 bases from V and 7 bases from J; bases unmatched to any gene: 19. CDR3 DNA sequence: TGCGCCAGCAGCTTACGACTAGCGGGAATGGGGGATTCGTTGAATGAGCAGTTCTTC. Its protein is CASSLRLAGMGDSLNEQFF.

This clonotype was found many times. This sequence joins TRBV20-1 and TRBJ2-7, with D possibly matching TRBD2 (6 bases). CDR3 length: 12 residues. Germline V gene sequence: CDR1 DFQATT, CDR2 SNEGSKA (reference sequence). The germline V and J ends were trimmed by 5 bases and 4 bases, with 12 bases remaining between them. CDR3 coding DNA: TGCAGTGCTGGGGACTCAGCTTACGAGCAGTACTTC. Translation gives CSAGDSAYEQYF.

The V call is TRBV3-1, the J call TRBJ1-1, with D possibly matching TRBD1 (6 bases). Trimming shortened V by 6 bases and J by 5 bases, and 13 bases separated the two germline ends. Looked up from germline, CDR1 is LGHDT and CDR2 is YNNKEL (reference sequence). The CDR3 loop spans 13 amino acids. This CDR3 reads CASRGTRGTEAFF. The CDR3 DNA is TGTGCCAGCAGAGGGACGAGGGGGACTGAAGCTTTCTTT.

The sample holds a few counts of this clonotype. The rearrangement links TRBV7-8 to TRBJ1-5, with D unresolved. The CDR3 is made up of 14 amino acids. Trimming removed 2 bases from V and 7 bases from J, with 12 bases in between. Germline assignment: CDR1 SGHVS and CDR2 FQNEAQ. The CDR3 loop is CASSLRMTIQPQHF. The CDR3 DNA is TGTGCCAGCAGCTTAAGAATGACAATCCAGCCCCAGCATTTT.

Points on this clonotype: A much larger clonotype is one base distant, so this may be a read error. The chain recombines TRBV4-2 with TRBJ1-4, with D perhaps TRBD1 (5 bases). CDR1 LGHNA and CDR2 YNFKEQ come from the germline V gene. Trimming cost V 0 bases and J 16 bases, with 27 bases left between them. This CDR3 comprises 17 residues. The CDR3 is CASSQDGASGGGDTQFF. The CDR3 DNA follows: TGTGCCAGCAGCCAAGATGGAGCTAGCGGGGGTGGAGATACGCAGTTTTTT.

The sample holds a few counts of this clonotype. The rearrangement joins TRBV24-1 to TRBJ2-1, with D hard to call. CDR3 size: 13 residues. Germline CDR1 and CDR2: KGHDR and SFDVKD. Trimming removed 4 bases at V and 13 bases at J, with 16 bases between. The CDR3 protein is CATSDTGRVGQFF. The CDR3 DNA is TGTGCCACCAGTGACACCGGGCGCGTCGGACAGTTCTTC.

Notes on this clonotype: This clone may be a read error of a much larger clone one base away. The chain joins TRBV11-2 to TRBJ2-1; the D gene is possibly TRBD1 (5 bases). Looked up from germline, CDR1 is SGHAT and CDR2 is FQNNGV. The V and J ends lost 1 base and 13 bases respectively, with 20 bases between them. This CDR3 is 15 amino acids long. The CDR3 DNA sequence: TGTGCCAGCAGCTTAGCTCCGGACGGACAAGAGACCCAGTTCTTC. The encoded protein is CASSLAPDGQETQFF.